What follows is one TCR beta chain and its context. The target antigen is unknown. The junction differs from germline at one of its ends, possibly a read error. The data stem from a study of tumor-infiltrating lymphocytes in primary liver carcinoma. Study as a whole: Among the tumors, stages were T1-T3 N0M0 and sizes about 4.2 to 11 cm. Study-wide findings and caveats: The study found only about 7.5-24% of top clones in all five tumor regions.

The CDR3 loop spans 15 amino acids. Germline V gene lookup returns CDR1 SGHRS and CDR2 YFSETQ. The investigators made TCR beta cDNA from around 540 ng total RNA, using a constant-region primer. A slightly modified ARM-PCR protocol with three nested multiplex PCR rounds produced these TCR beta libraries. The first two PCR rounds, around 11 cycles each, used TRBV1-TRBV30 forward primers and a C-beta reverse primer. TCRdb analysed the multiplex PCR reads with MiXCR anew, one entry per CDR3 protein. The repertoire consists of 150,000 to 200,000 distinct CDR3 sequences, with 85% occurring once and the leading ten covering around a sixth. Each 20-30 mg portion of unsorted bulk tissue served as the source for co-extraction of RNA and DNA. Surgical resection served as treatment for the primary liver carcinoma of these patients. Sampling targeted five separate regions of each tumor, which included the tumor centre.

Sequencing input: tumor tissue from primary liver carcinoma. V gene TRBV5-1 combines with J gene TRBJ1-4; D is possibly TRBD1 (5 bases). This receptor was taken from a man aged 35-49 years with primary liver carcinoma and hepatitis B virus infection. As DNA, the CDR3 is TGCGCCAGCAGCTTGGATCCGGGACTGACTGAAAAAATGTTTTTT. It codes for CASSLDPGLTEKMFF.